The 17 T cell receptor beta chains below were found in one sample sequenced in a study of molecular identifiers for immune sequencing clone quantification. TCRdb passed the PCR reads through MiXCR, listing each CDR3 protein once. This sample yields more than 60,000 distinct CDR3 sequences, of which around 17% are seen a single time; approximately 1.4% belongs to the top ten. Sample: naive CD8+ T cells from blood, with Jurkat cell RNA spiked in. Specified subset: FACS-sorted CD8+CD4-CCR7+CD45RA+ naive T cells. These receptors were collected from a human donor in good health. Some libraries in this study had Jurkat cell RNA spiked in.

This clonotype was observed many times. The rearrangement uses TRBV12-5 and TRBJ1-1; D uncertain. Per germline, CDR1 LGHNT and CDR2 FRNRAP. V lost 2 bases, J lost 1 base, and 5 bases lay in between. This CDR3 has 13 residues. The CDR3 coding sequence is TGTGCTAGTGGTTTGACGGCGAACACTGAAGCTTTCTTT. Residues: CASGLTANTEAFF.

This clonotype was recorded a few times. This chain uses TRBV27 with TRBJ2-5; D ambiguous. CDR3 length equals 14 residues. The germline gives CDR1 MNHEY, CDR2 SMNVEV (reference sequence). The V gene lost 0 bases and the J gene lost 4 bases, with 9 bases spanning the gap. This CDR3 reads CASSLSLPPETQYF. The CDR3 DNA reads TGTGCCAGCAGTTTATCGCTACCTCCAGAGACCCAGTACTTC.

This clonotype was counted ten times or more. This chain links TRBV12-3 or TRBV12-4 with TRBJ1-5; 10 bases are a match to TRBD1. This CDR3 has 16 residues. J lost 3 bases, V lost 5 bases, and 7 bases had no gene match. CDR3 region: CASSTWDRGANQPQHF. The CDR3 DNA follows: TGTGCCAGCAGTACCTGGGACAGGGGCGCCAATCAGCCCCAGCATTTT.

As to this clonotype: Being one base from a much bigger clone, this may be a read error. The chain carries TRBV12-5 and TRBJ1-4; D unresolved. The V gene's germline CDR1 is LGHNT and CDR2 FRNRAP. There are 13 residues in the CDR3. CDR3 residues: CVTRPREGEKLFF. The CDR3 nucleotides read TGTGTTACCAGGCCCCGGGAGGGTGAAAAACTGTTTTTT.

About this clonotype: Possible read error: a much larger clone is one base away. The chain links TRBV28 to TRBJ1-6; weak D call: TRBD1 (6 bases). Germline CDR1 reads MDHEN; CDR2 reads SYDVKM. V was clipped by 10 bases and J by 7 bases, with 20 bases between them. The CDR3 runs 15 residues. The chain's CDR3 is CANRKGGRSNSPLHF. CDR3 sequence (DNA): TGTGCCAACAGAAAGGGGGGCCGTTCGAATTCACCCCTCCACTTT.

In its sample, this clonotype was seen many times. This chain joins TRBV4-3 and TRBJ2-3, with a tentative D call TRBD2 (5 bases). Germline V gene lookup returns CDR1 LGHNA and CDR2 YSLEER. The ends were cut back, 4 bases at V and 2 bases at J, with 10 bases in the middle. This CDR3 is 14 amino acids long. The CDR3 loop reads CASSRGLPTDTQYF. CDR3 bases: TGCGCCAGCAGCCGCGGACTCCCCACAGATACGCAGTATTTT.

Points on this clonotype: Being one base from a much bigger clone, this may be a read error. This chain joins TRBV5-1 and TRBJ2-5; D gene ambiguous. This CDR3 contains 17 residues. CDR1 is SGHRS and CDR2 is YFSETQ in the germline V gene. In DNA form, the CDR3 reads TGCGCCAGCAGCTTGGCCCCAATATTGCTGTACCAAGAGGCCCAGTACTTC. This encodes CASSLAPILLYQEAQYF.

This clonotype has at least ten counts. This rearrangement joins TRBV29-1 to TRBJ2-1; the D gene is possibly TRBD1 (5 bases). The CDR3 is made up of 13 amino acids. The germline gives CDR1 SQVTM, CDR2 ANQGSEA. The ends were cut back, 5 bases at V and 5 bases at J, with 13 bases in the middle. CDR3 loop: CSVKTGRNNEQFF. The CDR3 coding sequence is TGCAGCGTTAAAACAGGTCGTAACAATGAGCAGTTCTTC.

This clonotype has only a few counts. The CDR3, as DNA: TGTGCCAGCAGTTTATGGGGCACCAAGGATACGCAGTATTTT. Translation gives CASSLWGTKDTQYF. The chain carries TRBV27 and TRBJ2-3; possible D gene TRBD1, 5 bases. The CDR3 consists of 14 residues. CDR1 is MNHEY, CDR2 SMNVEV, per germline (reference sequence). With 1 base removed from V and 6 bases from J, the gap between germline ends came to 11 bases.

This clonotype was observed a few times. V gene TRBV24-1 combines with J gene TRBJ2-1; TRBD2 agrees at 10 bases. Per germline, CDR1 KGHDR and CDR2 SFDVKD. The junction had 4 bases not matched to a gene; V was cut back by 3 bases and J by 3 bases. The CDR3 spans 16 residues. The CDR3 bases are TGTGCCACCAGTGATGGACTAGCGGAGAGCTACAATGAGCAGTTCTTC. Its protein is CATSDGLAESYNEQFF.

Details on this clonotype: A much more abundant neighbour one base away suggests this may be a read error. J is TRBJ2-1 and V is TRBV19; D is unclear. The CDR3 totals 18 residues. V gave up 2 bases and J gave up 1 base, with 18 bases separating them. Germline V lookup: CDR1 LNHDA, CDR2 SQIVND (reference sequence). The CDR3 bases are TGTGCCAGTAGTATATTGGGCGTCGTGAGATCTTCCTACAATGAGCAGTTCTTC. Translated: CASSILGVVRSSYNEQFF. The full variable domain, its missing parts supplied by reference TRBV19 and TRBJ2-1, is DGGITQSPKYLFRKEGQNVTLSCEQNLNHDAMYWYRQDPGQGLRLIYYSQIVNDFQKGDIAEGYSVSREKKESFPLTVTSAQKNPTAFYLCASSILGVVRSSYNEQFFGPGTRLTVL.

As to this clonotype: This may be a read error: a much more frequent sequence differs by one nucleotide. Written as DNA, the CDR3 is TGTGCCAGCAGTGGATTTGTAGCGGGAGTTGGCGAGCAGTACTTC. Translating it yields CASSGFVAGVGEQYF. The V call is TRBV6-1, the J call TRBJ2-7; 9 bases agree with TRBD2. CDR3 length: 15 residues. Germline loops: CDR1 MNHNS, CDR2 SASEGT. The V segment lost 4 bases and the J segment 6 bases; nucleotides outside the gene matches: 10.

The sample holds many counts of this clonotype. The V gene is TRBV27, the J gene TRBJ2-3, with D possibly being TRBD1 or TRBD2 (5 bases each). Germline assignment: CDR1 MNHEY and CDR2 SMNVEV (reference sequence). V lost 3 bases and J 11 bases, leaving 15 bases between the germline ends. This CDR3 has 13 amino acids. CDR3: CASSLHRDREQYF. CDR3 nucleotide sequence: TGTGCCAGCAGTTTGCACCGGGACCGGGAGCAGTATTTT.

Turning to this clonotype: This is likely a read error, given that the CDR3 carries no conserved phenylalanine or tryptophan at its end. The chain is built from TRBV5-3 and TRBJ2-1, with a weak D call TRBD2 (6 bases). TRBV5-3 is annotated as an ORF whose role is uncertain. The CDR3 has 18 residues. In nucleotides, the CDR3 is TGTGCCAGCAGCTTGGACGCAGGAATCGGGGGTCACTACAATGAGCAGTTCTCC. Its translation is CASSLDAGIGGHYNEQFS.

This chain connects TRBV20-1 to TRBJ2-1; TRBD2 matches 15 bases. Germline V gene sequence: CDR1 DFQATT, CDR2 SNEGSKA (reference sequence). CDR3 length: 16 amino acids. The J segment lost 8 bases and the V segment lost 5 bases, leaving 10 bases of the junction unmatched. The CDR3 DNA reads TGCAGTGCTGGGGGACTAGCGGGAGGCGTGGTGGATGAGCAGTTCTTC. It yields the protein CSAGGLAGGVVDEQFF.

This clonotype occurred a few times. The chain uses TRBV12-3 or TRBV12-4 and TRBJ1-6; D possibly corresponds to TRBD1 (5 bases). V shed 8 bases and J shed 9 bases, with 14 bases lying between them. The CDR3 runs to 13 residues. The CDR3 protein is CASSLGGVSPLHF. The CDR3 DNA reads as TGTGCCAGCTCCCTCGGGGGAGTTTCACCCCTCCACTTT.

This clonotype was seen at least ten times. The chain links TRBV19 to TRBJ2-2; D perhaps matches TRBD1 (5 bases). Germline assignment: CDR1 LNHDA and CDR2 SQIVND (reference sequence). Trimming took 2 bases from V and 6 from J, leaving 13 bases between them. This CDR3 contains 15 residues. The CDR3, as DNA: TGTGCCAGTAGTATAAGCCAGGGTGGTGCCGGGGAGCTGTTTTTT. Its translation: CASSISQGGAGELFF.